The 30 T cell receptor beta chains presented below share a single source sample, sequenced in a study of vaccination effects on CD4 cells after COVID-19. Their cognate antigens are unknown. Data came from immunoSEQ multiplex PCR; TCRdb stores just in-frame clones and leaves some out. The sample shows tens of thousands of clones, around 70% of them seen only once. After expansion with viral peptide pools in the ViraFEST assay, antigen-specific CD4+ T cells were sequenced. Cells that had been cultured for 10 days were the source of isolated CD4+ T cells. None of the vaccinated had previously contracted SARS-CoV-2, and their nucleocapsid antibodies tested negative. The starting material was CD4+ T cells from PBMCs cultured with SARS-CoV-2 spike peptides, obtained before COVID-19 vaccination. The origin of the receptors is a human donor who received a COVID-19 vaccine.

V is TRBV21-1 and J is TRBJ1-2; the table's D gene call, TRBD1, was not cross checked with the DNA. TRBV21-1 is annotated as a pseudogene. This CDR3 has 17 amino acids. The CDR3 is CASSGRDRGRGNYGYTF. The DNA of the CDR3 is TGTGCCAGCAGCGGCCGGGACAGGGGGCGGGGTAACTATGGCTACACCTTC.

This sequence joins TRBV6-5 and TRBJ2-7, with a possible D match to TRBD1 (6 bases). The V end lost 8 bases, the J end lost 0 bases, and 14 bases lay between the germline ends. CDR1 is MNHEY, CDR2 SVGAGI, per germline. The CDR3 totals 14 residues. CDR3 sequence reads: CASYSIGGSYEQYF. The DNA for the CDR3 is TGTGCCAGCTACTCTATAGGGGGCTCCTACGAGCAGTACTTC.

The rearrangement uses TRBV18 and TRBJ1-2, with D perhaps TRBD1 (6 bases). V was cut by 0 bases and J by 1 base, with 9 bases left in between. This CDR3 is built from 15 residues. In germline, CDR1 is KGHSH, CDR2 LQKENI. The CDR3 spells CASSPPIGGNYGYTF. The CDR3 DNA is TGTGCCAGCTCACCACCGATAGGGGGTAACTATGGCTACACCTTC.

This clone was seen once. The V gene is TRBV5-1, the J gene TRBJ2-5, with D possibly being TRBD1 or TRBD2 (6 bases each). Trimming left V 4 bases short and J 4 bases short, with 17 bases between. Germline V gives CDR1 SGHRS, CDR2 YFSETQ. The CDR3 loop spans 15 amino acids. Here the CDR3 DNA reads TGCGCCAGCAGCGCCCGGGACGGAGGGGGAGAGACCCAGTACTTC. Translated: CASSARDGGGETQYF.

This clone was observed a few times. The V and J genes are TRBV4-1 and TRBJ2-1, with no clear D. Trimming pared 1 base from V and 5 bases from J, leaving 9 bases between. There are 14 residues in the CDR3. Per the germline V gene, CDR1 is MGHRA and CDR2 is YSYEKL. The CDR3 DNA sequence: TGCGCCAGCAGCCAAGGTCTTTTGAACAATGAGCAGTTCTTC. Amino acid sequence: CASSQGLLNNEQFF.

The chain has TRBV18 and TRBJ2-1, with D unclear. With 1 base removed from V and 5 bases from J, the gap between germline ends came to 9 bases. Germline V gene data show CDR1 as KGHSH and CDR2 as LQKENI. CDR3 size: 14 residues. The CDR3 DNA follows: TGTGCCAGCTCACCACTGTCTGGGGACAATGAGCAGTTCTTC. Translation gives CASSPLSGDNEQFF.

This rearrangement joins TRBV5-1 to TRBJ2-3, with D possibly TRBD2 on 5 matching bases. The germline gives CDR1 SGHRS, CDR2 YFSETQ. The CDR3 has 12 residues. Between the trimmed V and J ends, which lost 2 bases and 9 bases, there was a span of 10 bases. DNA of the CDR3: TGCGCCAGCAGCTTAAATGGAGGCACGCAGTATTTT. This codes for CASSLNGGTQYF. Complete variable domain (other parts from reference TRBV5-1 and TRBJ2-3): KAGVTQTPRYLIKTRGQQVTLSCSPISGHRSVSWYQQTPGQGLQFLFEYFSETQRNKGNFPGRFSGRQFSNSRSEMNVSTLELGDSALYLCASSLNGGTQYFGPGTRLTVL.

V usage is TRBV4-1 and J usage is TRBJ1-3; D unresolved. V lost 1 base and J 3 bases, leaving 10 bases between the germline ends. Germline CDR1 and CDR2: MGHRA and YSYEKL. The CDR3 is 15 amino acids. The CDR3 coding sequence is TGCGCCAGCAGCCAAGGACCGTATGTTGGAAACACCATATATTTT. Residues: CASSQGPYVGNTIYF.

The chain couples TRBV5-6 to TRBJ1-1; D not resolved. In germline, CDR1 is SGHDT, CDR2 YYEEEE. With 3 bases removed from V and 0 bases from J, the gap between germline ends came to 6 bases. The CDR3 is 13 amino acids. The CDR3 sequence is CASSSVLNTEAFF. In DNA, the CDR3 is TGTGCCAGCAGCTCCGTTCTGAACACTGAAGCTTTCTTT.

Written as DNA, the CDR3 is TGTGCCACCAGTGACGGGGCTGCGGATACGCAGTATTTT. The encoded protein is CATSDGAADTQYF. The chain has TRBV24-1 and TRBJ2-3; the D call may be TRBD1 or TRBD2 (5 bases each). The CDR3 has 13 residues. CDR1 KGHDR and CDR2 SFDVKD come from the germline V gene. V was cut by 4 bases and J by 6 bases, with 10 bases left in between.

This sequence joins TRBV4-1 and TRBJ2-1; 8 bases fit TRBD1. This CDR3 is built from 18 residues. Per germline, CDR1 MGHRA and CDR2 YSYEKL. The J segment lost 4 bases and the V segment lost 4 bases, leaving 15 bases of the junction unmatched. CDR3 sequence reads: CASSLRSGQVGSYNEQFF. The CDR3 DNA is TGCGCCAGCAGCCTCAGGTCGGGACAGGTGGGCAGTTACAATGAGCAGTTCTTC.

The chain carries TRBV7-9 and TRBJ1-1; unclear D gene. The CDR3 is made up of 19 amino acids. Per the germline V gene, CDR1 is SEHNR and CDR2 is FQNEAQ (reference sequence). Trimming left V 3 bases short and J 6 bases short, with 29 bases between. Written as DNA, the CDR3 is TGTGCCAGCAGCTTTATCTATGGGCAGAGCAACTTAACAGTCCCTGAAGCTTTCTTT. Its translation: CASSFIYGQSNLTVPEAFF.

This chain connects TRBV6-1 to TRBJ1-2; TRBD1 agrees at 9 bases. The CDR3 runs to 18 residues. The V segment lost 2 bases and the J segment 2 bases; nucleotides outside the gene matches: 12. Germline CDR1 and CDR2: MNHNS and SASEGT. CDR3 residues: CASSEFFGTGILNYGYTF. CDR3 bases: TGTGCCAGCAGTGAATTCTTTGGGACAGGGATATTAAACTATGGCTACACCTTC.

The genes are TRBV30 and TRBJ1-2; TRBD1 is a possible D gene (5 bases). Germline-derived CDR1 and CDR2 are GTSNPN and SVGIG (reference sequence). V was pared by 3 bases and J by 13 bases, with 15 bases between. This CDR3 spans 11 amino acids. Here the CDR3 reads CAWSHYGGFTF. In DNA form, the CDR3 reads TGTGCCTGGAGCCATTACGGGGGGTTCACCTTC.

The chain combines TRBV18 with TRBJ1-3, with a tentative D call TRBD1 (6 bases). Germline V gives CDR1 KGHSH, CDR2 LQKENI. The CDR3 is 19 amino acids. Trimming removed 4 bases from V and 7 bases from J, with 29 bases in between. The CDR3 spells CASSLMAILRDTAPNTIYF. The CDR3 bases are TGTGCCAGCTCACTAATGGCTATTTTACGGGACACCGCCCCTAACACCATATATTTT.

The gene calls are TRBV5-1 and TRBJ2-7; possible D gene TRBD1, 5 bases. Germline-derived CDR1 and CDR2 are SGHRS and YFSETQ. V lost 5 bases to trimming and J lost 4 bases, with 10 bases between them. The CDR3 consists of 12 residues. The CDR3 sequence: CASRAGSYEQYF. In nucleotides, the CDR3 is TGCGCCAGCAGGGCAGGGTCTTACGAGCAGTACTTC.

The gene calls are TRBV2 and TRBJ2-5, with a tentative D call TRBD2 (6 bases). The CDR3 extends over 13 amino acids. In germline, CDR1 is SNHLY, CDR2 FYNNEI. V was cut by 5 bases and J by 7 bases, with 14 bases left in between. This CDR3 reads CASSRRSGGTQYF. As DNA, the CDR3 is TGTGCCAGCAGTCGTCGGTCCGGGGGGACCCAGTACTTC.

This clone has a single count. The chain joins TRBV5-5 to TRBJ1-1; TRBD1 agrees at 9 bases. This CDR3 spans 15 amino acids. Germline V lookup: CDR1 SGHKS, CDR2 YYEKEE (reference sequence). V shed 3 bases and J 1 base; nucleotides not matched to a gene: 4. The CDR3: CASSWGGQGNTEAFF. CDR3 DNA sequence: TGTGCCAGCAGCTGGGGGGGACAGGGGAACACTGAAGCTTTCTTT.

This chain joins TRBV5-8 and TRBJ1-1; possible D gene TRBD1, 5 bases. From germline, CDR1 is SGHTS and CDR2 YDEGEE. The V end lost 0 bases, the J end lost 0 bases, and 15 bases lay between the germline ends. The CDR3 runs to 17 residues. The CDR3 DNA follows: TGTGCCAGCAGCTTGGTGCTGGGGGTGCGTATGAACACTGAAGCTTTCTTT. Translation: CASSLVLGVRMNTEAFF.

The chain couples TRBV6-5 to TRBJ2-5; D remains unclear. V lost 6 bases to trimming and J lost 10 bases, with 12 bases between them. Germline values: CDR1 MNHEY, CDR2 SVGAGI. The CDR3 totals 11 residues. CDR3 sequence reads: CASSTPRGQYF. CDR3 DNA sequence: TGTGCCAGCAGCACTCCTCGCGGCCAGTACTTC.

The V and J genes are TRBV9 and TRBJ1-6, with TRBD1 as a possible D gene (5 bases). The CDR3 has 16 amino acids. The germline CDR1 and CDR2 sequences are SGDLS and YYNGEE. V lost 0 bases and J 5 bases, leaving 12 bases between the germline ends. CDR3 nucleotides: TGTGCCAGCAGCGTAGGGCCGGGGGGGAATAATTCACCCCTCCACTTT. Amino acids: CASSVGPGGNNSPLHF. The entire variable domain, with the rest obtained from reference TRBV9 and TRBJ1-6, is as follows: DSGVTQTPKHLITATGQRVTLRCSPRSGDLSVYWYQQSLDQGLQFLIQYYNGEERAKGNILERFSAQQFPDLHSELNLSSLELGDSALYFCASSVGPGGNNSPLHFGNGTRLTVT.

The V gene is TRBV2, the J gene TRBJ2-5; the D is unclear. V was trimmed by 3 bases and J by 5 bases, leaving 10 bases between them. Per the germline V gene, CDR1 is SNHLY and CDR2 is FYNNEI. The CDR3 covers 13 residues. CDR3: CASSELELETQYF. The CDR3 coding sequence is TGTGCCAGCAGTGAGCTGGAATTGGAGACCCAGTACTTC.

This clone was found once. The chain has TRBV5-5 and TRBJ1-5; D gene ambiguous. In germline, CDR1 is SGHKS, CDR2 YYEKEE (reference sequence). CDR3 length equals 14 residues. V shed 0 bases and J shed 4 bases, with 8 bases lying between them. The CDR3 region is CASSLEGWNQPQHF. CDR3 bases: TGTGCCAGCAGCTTGGAAGGTTGGAATCAGCCCCAGCATTTT.

The V gene is TRBV18, the J gene TRBJ1-6; TRBD1 might be the D (6 bases). Germline values: CDR1 KGHSH, CDR2 LQKENI. V lost 5 bases, J lost 0 bases, and 11 bases lay in between. The CDR3 spans 16 residues. The CDR3 sequence: CASSEQGSSYNSPLHF. The DNA of the CDR3 is TGTGCCAGCTCAGAGCAGGGGAGCTCCTATAATTCACCCCTCCACTTT. Filled out from reference TRBV18 and TRBJ1-6, the complete variable domain reads NAGVMQNPRHLVRRRGQEARLRCSPMKGHSHVYWYRQLPEEGLKFMVYLQKENIIDESGMPKERFSAEFPKEGPSILRIQQVVRGDSAAYFCASSEQGSSYNSPLHFGNGTRLTVT.

The chain uses TRBV2 and TRBJ2-7; D gene uncertain. Germline CDR1 SNHLY, CDR2 FYNNEI. Trimming took off 5 bases at V and 2 bases at J, with 10 bases between the two ends. The length of the CDR3 is 13 residues. In DNA, the CDR3 is TGTGCCAGCAGTCCCCCATTTACCTACGAGCAGTACTTC. This encodes CASSPPFTYEQYF.

This clone was seen a few times. The chain couples TRBV19 to TRBJ1-4; D perhaps matches TRBD1 (6 bases). Trimming removed 5 bases from V and 5 bases from J, with 15 bases in between. The CDR3 loop spans 15 amino acids. Germline V gene sequence: CDR1 LNHDA, CDR2 SQIVND (reference sequence). Written as DNA, the CDR3 is TGTGCCAGTAGTCCTCAAGACAGGATAAATGAAAAACTGTTTTTT. It encodes CASSPQDRINEKLFF.

The chain employs TRBV27 and TRBJ2-3; 14 bases are shared with TRBD2. There are 19 residues in the CDR3. V trimming: 4 bases; J trimming: 5 bases; junction bases outside the gene matches: 14. CDR1 and CDR2 (germline): MNHEY, SMNVEV (reference sequence). In DNA form, the CDR3 reads TGTGCCAGCAGTTCGCGGGGGTTCGGGACTAGCGGGGGAGGAGATACGCAGTATTTT. Its protein product is CASSSRGFGTSGGGDTQYF.

This chain connects TRBV19 to TRBJ1-5, with TRBD1 as a possible D gene (6 bases). The CDR3 covers 15 residues. CDR1 and CDR2 (germline): LNHDA, SQIVND (reference sequence). V gave up 7 bases and J gave up 2 bases, with 15 bases separating them. CDR3 loop: CASKLRGGGNQPQHF. The CDR3 DNA sequence: TGTGCCAGTAAATTACGCGGGGGCGGCAATCAGCCCCAGCATTTT.

The rearrangement links TRBV11-2 to TRBJ2-1, with D possibly being TRBD1 (6 bases). Trimming took 5 bases from V and 4 from J, leaving 15 bases between them. The CDR3 extends over 15 amino acids. In germline, CDR1 is SGHAT, CDR2 FQNNGV. CDR3 coding DNA: TGTGCCAGCAGCCCCTTGACAGGATCTTACAATGAGCAGTTCTTC. Translated: CASSPLTGSYNEQFF.

The rearrangement uses TRBV10-2 and TRBJ2-5, with 8 positions matching TRBD1. With V trimmed by 4 bases and J by 1 base, 11 bases remained unmatched. The CDR3 consists of 17 residues. Germline CDR1 WSHSY, CDR2 SAAADI. The CDR3 sequence is CASSGTRKTGAQETQYF. The CDR3 DNA is TGCGCCAGCAGTGGGACCCGAAAGACAGGGGCCCAAGAGACCCAGTACTTC.